Listed below are T cell receptor beta chains from one sample, sequenced in a study of T cell responses to AZD1222 COVID-19 vaccine. TCRdb's table, derived via immunoSEQ multiplex PCR, lists solely in-frame clones and lacks some. The data show 150,000 to 190,000 clones, 90% seen once. The sample here was peripheral blood, taken on day 0 of AZD1222 vaccination. The receptors originated from an adult in good health. The CDR3 runs from the conserved cysteine through the conserved F or W. The D gene is left open where the match is weak. Clone size appears in some rows only: once, few, many, or a class for an expanded clone.

abundance: once
d_gene: -
j_gene: TRBJ2-1
v_gene: TRBV12-2
CDR3aa: CASRFPGRDCYNEQFF
CDR3nt: TGTGCAAGTCGCTTTCCGGGGAGGGACTGCTACAATGAGCAGTTCTTC

abundance: -
d_gene: -
j_gene: TRBJ1-1
v_gene: TRBV9
CDR3aa: CASSVVGGSNTEAFF
CDR3nt: TGTGCCAGCAGCGTAGTTGGGGGATCCAACACTGAAGCTTTCTTT

abundance: -
d_gene: -
j_gene: TRBJ1-2
v_gene: TRBV20-1
CDR3aa: CSASVAGVDYGYTF
CDR3nt: TGCAGTGCTAGTGTCGCAGGTGTAGACTATGGCTACACCTTC

abundance: -
d_gene: -
j_gene: TRBJ2-5
v_gene: TRBV7-9
CDR3aa: CASSLPGQETQYF
CDR3nt: TGTGCCAGCAGCTTACCCGGACAAGAGACCCAGTACTTC

abundance: -
d_gene: -
j_gene: TRBJ2-5
v_gene: TRBV9
CDR3aa: CASSVDGRTEETQYF
CDR3nt: TGTGCCAGCAGCGTAGATGGTAGGACAGAAGAGACCCAGTACTTC

abundance: -
d_gene: TRBD1
j_gene: TRBJ2-3
v_gene: TRBV7-2
CDR3aa: CASKSTGGTDTQYF
CDR3nt: TGTGCCAGCAAATCGACAGGGGGCACAGATACGCAGTATTTT

abundance: -
d_gene: -
j_gene: TRBJ1-5
v_gene: TRBV28
CDR3aa: CASSQGNQPQHF
CDR3nt: TGTGCCAGCAGTCAGGGCAATCAGCCCCAGCATTTT

abundance: -
d_gene: -
j_gene: TRBJ1-2
v_gene: TRBV25-1
CDR3aa: CASTPDDYGYTF
CDR3nt: TGTGCCAGCACTCCCGACGACTATGGCTACACCTTC

abundance: -
d_gene: -
j_gene: TRBJ2-1
v_gene: TRBV27
CDR3aa: CASGWVGGGNEQFF
CDR3nt: TGTGCCAGCGGTTGGGTTGGGGGCGGCAATGAGCAGTTCTTC

abundance: -
d_gene: -
j_gene: TRBJ1-1
v_gene: TRBV9
CDR3aa: CASRPGAGAYTEAFF
CDR3nt: TGTGCCAGCAGACCAGGGGCAGGGGCGTACACTGAAGCTTTCTTT

abundance: -
d_gene: -
j_gene: TRBJ2-3
v_gene: TRBV29-1
CDR3aa: CSVEMAGPSTDTQYF
CDR3nt: TGCAGCGTTGAGATGGCGGGCCCTAGCACAGATACGCAGTATTTT

abundance: -
d_gene: TRBD1
j_gene: TRBJ1-1
v_gene: TRBV28
CDR3aa: CASINRGREENTEAFF
CDR3nt: TGTGCCAGCATCAACAGGGGGCGAGAAGAGAACACTGAAGCTTTCTTT

abundance: -
d_gene: -
j_gene: TRBJ2-3
v_gene: TRBV19
CDR3aa: CASSQLSRFDTQYF
CDR3nt: TGTGCCAGTAGTCAGCTCTCCAGGTTCGATACGCAGTATTTT

abundance: -
d_gene: -
j_gene: TRBJ1-1
v_gene: TRBV5-1
CDR3aa: CASSLQGSEAFF
CDR3nt: TGCGCCAGCAGCTTACAGGGTTCTGAAGCTTTCTTT

abundance: -
d_gene: -
j_gene: TRBJ2-7
v_gene: TRBV7-9
CDR3aa: CASSLRDRPYEQYF
CDR3nt: TGTGCCAGCAGCTTGAGAGACAGGCCCTACGAGCAGTACTTC

abundance: -
d_gene: TRBD1
j_gene: TRBJ1-1
v_gene: TRBV28
CDR3aa: CASSFLTTGGNQNTEAFF
CDR3nt: TGTGCCAGCAGTTTTTTAACCACAGGGGGAAATCAGAACACTGAAGCTTTCTTT

abundance: -
d_gene: -
j_gene: TRBJ1-4
v_gene: TRBV4-3
CDR3aa: CASSPTFAEKLFF
CDR3nt: TGCGCCAGCAGCCCGACATTTGCCGAAAAACTGTTTTTT

abundance: -
d_gene: TRBD2
j_gene: TRBJ2-1
v_gene: TRBV4-3
CDR3aa: CASSQDPLSGRRQFF
CDR3nt: TGCGCCAGCAGCCAGGACCCACTTAGCGGGAGAAGGCAGTTCTTC

abundance: -
d_gene: -
j_gene: TRBJ2-5
v_gene: TRBV5-4
CDR3aa: CASSFSLVRLALTKETQYF
CDR3nt: TGTGCCAGCAGCTTTTCCCTTGTGCGATTAGCGCTGACTAAAGAGACCCAGTACTTC

abundance: -
d_gene: -
j_gene: TRBJ2-7
v_gene: TRBV15
CDR3aa: CATSRDPLNEQYF
CDR3nt: TGTGCCACCAGCAGAGATCCCCTGAACGAGCAGTACTTC

abundance: once
d_gene: TRBD1
j_gene: TRBJ1-3
v_gene: TRBV13
CDR3aa: CASSHRQGSSGNTIYF
CDR3nt: TGTGCCAGCAGCCATAGACAGGGGTCGTCTGGAAACACCATATATTTT

abundance: -
d_gene: -
j_gene: TRBJ1-1
v_gene: TRBV28
CDR3aa: CASSSQGTEAFF
CDR3nt: TGTGCCAGCAGTTCCCAGGGGACAGAAGCTTTCTTT

abundance: -
d_gene: -
j_gene: TRBJ2-1
v_gene: TRBV28
CDR3aa: CASSFISDNEQFF
CDR3nt: TGTGCCAGCAGTTTTATCTCCGACAATGAGCAGTTCTTC

abundance: -
d_gene: -
j_gene: TRBJ2-1
v_gene: TRBV4-1
CDR3aa: CASTEDGGSGWGEQFF
CDR3nt: TGCGCCAGTACTGAAGATGGCGGGTCTGGATGGGGAGAGCAGTTCTTC

abundance: -
d_gene: -
j_gene: TRBJ2-2
v_gene: TRBV6-5
CDR3aa: CASSYYSGSGELFF
CDR3nt: TGTGCCAGCAGTTATTATTCTGGCTCCGGGGAGCTGTTTTTT

abundance: -
d_gene: -
j_gene: TRBJ1-5
v_gene: TRBV21-1
CDR3aa: CASSRKTRLLSGGQPQHF
CDR3nt: TGTGCCAGCAGCCGGAAAACCCGGCTCTTGTCCGGAGGCCAGCCCCAGCATTTT

abundance: -
d_gene: -
j_gene: TRBJ1-4
v_gene: TRBV27
CDR3aa: CAREYWTHMEKLFF
CDR3nt: TGTGCCAGAGAATACTGGACCCATATGGAAAAACTGTTTTTT

abundance: -
d_gene: -
j_gene: TRBJ2-1
v_gene: TRBV4-1
CDR3aa: CASSQEGGYNEQFF
CDR3nt: TGCGCCAGCAGCCAAGAGGGCGGCTACAATGAGCAGTTCTTC

abundance: -
d_gene: -
j_gene: TRBJ2-7
v_gene: TRBV7-9
CDR3aa: CASSQARSYEQYF
CDR3nt: TGTGCCAGCAGCCAGGCACGTTCCTACGAGCAGTACTTC

abundance: -
d_gene: -
j_gene: TRBJ2-7
v_gene: TRBV6-5
CDR3aa: CASILGTAVTEQYF
CDR3nt: TGTGCCAGCATCCTCGGGACGGCTGTGACCGAGCAGTACTTC

abundance: once
d_gene: -
j_gene: TRBJ1-2
v_gene: TRBV30
CDR3aa: CAWSVHADSYGYTF
CDR3nt: TGTGCCTGGAGTGTACATGCTGATTCCTATGGCTACACCTTC